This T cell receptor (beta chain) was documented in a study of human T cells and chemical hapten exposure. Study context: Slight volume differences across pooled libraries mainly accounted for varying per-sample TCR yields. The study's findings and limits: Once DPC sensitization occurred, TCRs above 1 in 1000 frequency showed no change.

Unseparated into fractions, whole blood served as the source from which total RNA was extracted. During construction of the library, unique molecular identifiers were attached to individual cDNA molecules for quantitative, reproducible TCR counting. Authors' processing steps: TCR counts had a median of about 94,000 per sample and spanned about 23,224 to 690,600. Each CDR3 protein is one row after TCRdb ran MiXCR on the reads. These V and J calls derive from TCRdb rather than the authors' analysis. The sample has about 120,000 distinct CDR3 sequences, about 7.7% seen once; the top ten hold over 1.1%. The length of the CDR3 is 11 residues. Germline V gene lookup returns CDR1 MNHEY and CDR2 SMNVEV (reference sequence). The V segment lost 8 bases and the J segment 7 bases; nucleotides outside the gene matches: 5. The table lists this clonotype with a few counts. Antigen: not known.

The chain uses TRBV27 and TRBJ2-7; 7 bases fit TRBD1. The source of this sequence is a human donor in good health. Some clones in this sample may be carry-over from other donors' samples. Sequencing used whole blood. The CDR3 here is CASGTEGEQYF. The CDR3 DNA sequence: TGTGCCAGCGGGACAGAGGGAGAGCAGTACTTC.